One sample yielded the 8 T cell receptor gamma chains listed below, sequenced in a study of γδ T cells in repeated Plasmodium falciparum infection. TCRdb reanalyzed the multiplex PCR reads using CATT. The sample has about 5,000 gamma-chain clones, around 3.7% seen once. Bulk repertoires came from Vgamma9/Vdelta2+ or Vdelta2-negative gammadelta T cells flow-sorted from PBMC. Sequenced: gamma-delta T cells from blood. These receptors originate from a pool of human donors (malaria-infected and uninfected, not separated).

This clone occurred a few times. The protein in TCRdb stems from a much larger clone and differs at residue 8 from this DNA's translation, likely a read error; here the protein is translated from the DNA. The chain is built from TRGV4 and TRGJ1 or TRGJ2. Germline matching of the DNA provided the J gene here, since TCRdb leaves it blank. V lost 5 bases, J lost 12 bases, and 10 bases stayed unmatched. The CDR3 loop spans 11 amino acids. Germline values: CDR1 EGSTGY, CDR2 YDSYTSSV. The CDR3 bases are TGTGCCACCTGGGCCGGTAAAAGGAAACTCTTT. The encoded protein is CATWAGKRKLF.

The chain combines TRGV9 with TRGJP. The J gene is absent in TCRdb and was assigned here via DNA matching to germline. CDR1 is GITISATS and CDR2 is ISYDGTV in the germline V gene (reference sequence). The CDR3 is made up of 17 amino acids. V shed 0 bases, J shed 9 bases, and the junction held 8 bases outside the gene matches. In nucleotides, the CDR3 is TGTGCCTTGTGGGAGGTGCAATTCGGGTTGGGCAAAAAAATCAAGGTATTT. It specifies CALWEVQFGLGKKIKVF.

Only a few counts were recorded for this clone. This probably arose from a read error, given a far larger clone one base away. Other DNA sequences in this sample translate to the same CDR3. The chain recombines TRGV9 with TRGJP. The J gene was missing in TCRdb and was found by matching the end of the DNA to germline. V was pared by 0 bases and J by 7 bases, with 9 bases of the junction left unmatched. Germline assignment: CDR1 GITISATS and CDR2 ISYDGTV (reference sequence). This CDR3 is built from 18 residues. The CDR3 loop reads CALWEVRSGELGKKIKVF. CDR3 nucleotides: TGTGCCTTGTGGGAGGTGCGATCAGGGGAGTTGGGCAAAAAAATCAAGGTATTT.

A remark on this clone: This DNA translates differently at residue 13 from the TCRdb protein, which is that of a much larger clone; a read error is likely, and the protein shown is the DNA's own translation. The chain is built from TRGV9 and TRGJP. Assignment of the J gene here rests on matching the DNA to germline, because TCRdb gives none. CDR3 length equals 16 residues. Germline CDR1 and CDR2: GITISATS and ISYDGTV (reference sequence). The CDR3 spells CALWEGEELGKKVKVF. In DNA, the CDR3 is TGTGCCTTGTGGGAGGGCGAGGAGTTGGGCAAAAAAGTCAAGGTATTT.

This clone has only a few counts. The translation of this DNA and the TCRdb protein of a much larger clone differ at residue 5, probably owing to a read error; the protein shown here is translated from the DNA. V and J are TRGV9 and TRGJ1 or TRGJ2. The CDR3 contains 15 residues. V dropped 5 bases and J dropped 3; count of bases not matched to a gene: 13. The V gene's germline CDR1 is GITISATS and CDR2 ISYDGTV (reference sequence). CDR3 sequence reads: CALWVDPTPYYKKLF. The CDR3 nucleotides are TGTGCCTTGTGGGTGGACCCAACCCCTTATTATAAGAAACTCTTT.

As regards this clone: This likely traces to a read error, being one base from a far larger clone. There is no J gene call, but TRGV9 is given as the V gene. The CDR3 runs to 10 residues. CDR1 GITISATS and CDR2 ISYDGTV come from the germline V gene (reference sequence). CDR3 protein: CAFVRDKKLF. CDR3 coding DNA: TGCGCATTTGTCCGAGATAAGAAGCTCTTT.

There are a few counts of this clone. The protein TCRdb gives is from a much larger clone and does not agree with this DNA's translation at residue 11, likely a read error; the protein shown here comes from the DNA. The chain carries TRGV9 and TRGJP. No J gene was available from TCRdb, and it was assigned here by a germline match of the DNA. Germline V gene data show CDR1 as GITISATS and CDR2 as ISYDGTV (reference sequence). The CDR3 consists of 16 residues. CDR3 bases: TGTGCCTTGTGGGAGGTCATTGAGTTGGGCAGAAAAATCAAGGTATTT. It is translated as CALWEVIELGRKIKVF.

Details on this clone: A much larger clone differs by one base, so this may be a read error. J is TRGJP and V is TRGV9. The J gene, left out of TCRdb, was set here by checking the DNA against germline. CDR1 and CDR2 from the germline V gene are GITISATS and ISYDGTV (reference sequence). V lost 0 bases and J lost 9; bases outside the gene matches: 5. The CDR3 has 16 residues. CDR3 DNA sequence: TGTGCCTTGTGGGAGGTGTATGGGTTGGGCAAAAAAATCAAGGTATTT. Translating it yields CALWEVYGLGKKIKVF.